The clone carrying this TCR beta chain was seen more than once but under ten times. These data belong to a study of T cell repertoires in cytomegalovirus infection. Study information: Public TCR beta signatures were indicative of both CMV infection and a matching HLA type.

TCRdb re-called the reads with MiXCR, one entry per CDR3 protein. The data contain approximately 700,000 distinct CDR3 sequences, 35% of them singletons. The CDR3 is made up of 14 amino acids. V was pared by 0 bases and J by 1 base, with 9 bases between. Germline values: CDR1 DFQATT, CDR2 SNEGSKA (reference sequence). The receptor comes from a human donor in good health (CMV status not recorded). Some clones in this sample may be carry-over from other donors' samples. The chain combines TRBV20-1 with TRBJ1-2; D gene uncertain. Sequencing was done on a sample of PBMCs. The CDR3 DNA follows: TGCAGTGCTAGAGATAGGAGGGTTAACTATGGCTACACCTTC. Protein sequence: CSARDRRVNYGYTF.